This TCR beta chain derives from a study of PD-L1 blockade in urothelial cancer. In the study overall: In the patient group, about 85% of the roughly 29 were males with bladder-origin urothelial cancer. Between 0 and 3 chemotherapy regimens preceded treatment for each patient. Blood drawn 3 weeks (second dose) and 6 weeks after treatment start was analyzed. Findings and caveats of the study: Tumor-associated clones in blood expanded more at 3 weeks in durable-benefit patients.

Data came from immunoSEQ multiplex PCR; TCRdb stores just in-frame clones and leaves some out. The sample holds some 42,000 clones, 81% seen once. The CDR3 is 15 residues long. V trimming: 5 bases; J trimming: 1 base; junction bases outside the gene matches: 5. Germline V gene data show CDR1 as SEHNR and CDR2 as FQNEAQ (reference sequence). Regarding this clone: The antigen is not known.

The chain couples TRBV7-9 to TRBJ2-1, with 7 bases aligning to TRBD2. This receptor was obtained from a man in his sixties or seventies with urothelial cancer. The sample here was PBMCs, taken around atezolizumab (anti-PD-L1) treatment. The CDR3 sequence is CASSPLAQSYNEQFF. The CDR3 region has the DNA TGTGCCAGCAGCCCACTAGCGCAGTCCTACAATGAGCAGTTCTTC.